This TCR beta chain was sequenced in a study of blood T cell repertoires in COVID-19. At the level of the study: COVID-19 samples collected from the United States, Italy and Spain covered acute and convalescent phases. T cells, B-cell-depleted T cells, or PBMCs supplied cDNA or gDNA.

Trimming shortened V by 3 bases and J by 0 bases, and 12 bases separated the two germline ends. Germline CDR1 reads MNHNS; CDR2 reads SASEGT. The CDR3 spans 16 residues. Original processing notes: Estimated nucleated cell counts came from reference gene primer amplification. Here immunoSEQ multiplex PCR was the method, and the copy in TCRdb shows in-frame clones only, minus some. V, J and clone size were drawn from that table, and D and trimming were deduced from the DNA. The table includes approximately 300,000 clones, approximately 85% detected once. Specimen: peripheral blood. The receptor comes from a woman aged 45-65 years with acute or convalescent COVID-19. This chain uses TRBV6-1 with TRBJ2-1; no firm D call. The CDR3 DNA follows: TGTGCCAGCAGTGATCCAAATCGAGTCTCCTACAATGAGCAGTTCTTC. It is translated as CASSDPNRVSYNEQFF.